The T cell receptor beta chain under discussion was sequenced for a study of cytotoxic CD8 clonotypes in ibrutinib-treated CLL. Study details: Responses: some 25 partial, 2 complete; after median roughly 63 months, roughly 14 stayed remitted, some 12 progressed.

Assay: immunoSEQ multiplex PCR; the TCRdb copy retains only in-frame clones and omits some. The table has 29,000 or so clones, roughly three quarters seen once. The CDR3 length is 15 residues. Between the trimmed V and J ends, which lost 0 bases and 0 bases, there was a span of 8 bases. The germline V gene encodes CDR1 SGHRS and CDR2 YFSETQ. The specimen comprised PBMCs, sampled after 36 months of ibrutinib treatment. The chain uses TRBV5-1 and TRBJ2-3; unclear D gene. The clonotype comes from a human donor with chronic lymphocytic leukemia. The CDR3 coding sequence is TGCGCCAGCAGCTTGGCCTTAATGAGCACAGATACGCAGTATTTT. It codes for CASSLALMSTDTQYF.